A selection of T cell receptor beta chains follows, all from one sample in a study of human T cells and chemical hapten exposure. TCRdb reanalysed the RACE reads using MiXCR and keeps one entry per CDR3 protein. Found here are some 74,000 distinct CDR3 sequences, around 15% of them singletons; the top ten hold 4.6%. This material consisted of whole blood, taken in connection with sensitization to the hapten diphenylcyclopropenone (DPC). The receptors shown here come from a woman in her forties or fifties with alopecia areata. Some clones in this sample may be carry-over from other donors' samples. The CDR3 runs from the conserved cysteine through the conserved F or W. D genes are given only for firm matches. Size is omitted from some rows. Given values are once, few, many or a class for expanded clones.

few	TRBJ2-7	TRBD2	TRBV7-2	CASSFALTSGNEQYF	TGTGCCAGCAGCTTCGCTTTGACTAGCGGCAACGAGCAGTACTTC
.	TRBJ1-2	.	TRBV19	CASTMVQNYGYTF	TGTGCCAGTACTATGGTACAAAACTATGGCTACACCTTC
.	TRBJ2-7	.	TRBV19	CASSIRGAFPYEQYF	TGTGCCAGTAGTATTCGGGGGGCCTTTCCCTACGAGCAGTACTTC
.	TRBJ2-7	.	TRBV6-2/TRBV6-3	CASSYLTVTYEQYF	TGTGCCAGCAGTTATTTGACGGTGACCTACGAGCAGTACTTC
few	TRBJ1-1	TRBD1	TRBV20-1	CSAGRDRMNTEAFF	TGCAGTGCTGGACGGGACAGGATGAACACTGAAGCTTTCTTT
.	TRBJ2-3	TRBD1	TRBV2	CASSRDRVSTDTQYF	TGTGCCAGCAGTCGGGACAGGGTTAGCACAGATACGCAGTATTTT
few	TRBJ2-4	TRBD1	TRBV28	CASSEGQGAQNIQYF	TGTGCCAGCTCTGAGGGACAGGGGGCGCAAAACATTCAGTACTTC
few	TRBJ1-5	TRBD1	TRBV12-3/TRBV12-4	CASSPTGGGQPQHF	TGTGCCAGCAGCCCGACAGGGGGTGGTCAGCCCCAGCATTTT
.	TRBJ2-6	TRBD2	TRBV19	CASSTELAGVGGANVPTF	TGTGCCAGTAGTACCGAACTAGCGGGAGTGGGCGGGGCCAACGTCCCGACTTTC
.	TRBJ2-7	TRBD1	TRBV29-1	CSVAVDRRNGEQYF	TGCAGCGTTGCGGTGGACAGGAGAAATGGCGAGCAGTACTTC